This TCR beta chain was captured in a study of blood T cell repertoires in COVID-19 (TCRdb year 2020). About the full investigation: Collaborator samples came from the United States, Italy and Spain and covered acute and convalescent phases of COVID-19. Where HLA class I and class II types were available, the types were taken from metadata supplied by the sample provider, not from assay-based typing. Subjects who had been exposed to COVID-19, were actively infected with it, or had recovered from it provided the deeply sampled blood TCRbeta repertoires that made up the dataset. Samples were obtained from the ongoing ImmuneRACE study (first 160 participants) and from over 1,000 subjects provided by 6 global collaborators. A freely available public database, intended as a resource for researchers studying the immune response to SARS-CoV-2, is where the repertoires were released. Sample metadata almost always included a de-identified subject ID, COVID-19 status, age in years and sex. The prospective study material was composed of cDNA or gDNA derived from T cells, B-cell-depleted T cells, or PBMCs. The study at large found these results: How much clinical and demographic metadata was included differed by source and by participant, and the metadata was provided uncurated.

For this clone: Its antigen is not yet known. The input lacks base qualities; no much larger clone sits a single base away.

Samples from volunteer blood donors who had recovered from COVID-19 were contributed by a second Seattle source. Each collaborating institution followed its own protocols to collect whole blood in K2EDTA tubes. Collaborator samples were shipped for TCRbeta analysis as frozen whole blood, isolated PBMCs, or DNA extracted from either sample type. The immunoSEQ Assay, a bias-controlled multiplex PCR, was used to amplify TCRbeta CDR3 regions from genomic DNA. The original pipeline was this. Nucleated cell counts per sample were estimated from amplification of reference gene primers within the assay. To quantify the absolute abundance of each unique TCRbeta CDR3 rearrangement, sequence reads were collapsed and filtered. For each sample, productive Simpson clonality was calculated as the square root of Simpson's diversity index across productive rearrangements. This immuneACCESS table, as held by TCRdb, lists in-frame sequences with V and J called but not all clones. Of the missing ones, under half trace to an unresolved V gene in checked studies; the others have no known cause. The D gene and trimming were derived from the DNA, and the V and J assignments and clone size from that table. Recorded for this sample are 150,000 or so clones; approximately 85% of them occurred a single time. The ten largest clones capture 7.5% to 9.5% of the sample.

The clonotype comes from a man between 35 and 55 years old who had recovered from COVID-19. Sequenced input: peripheral blood.

At the DNA level, the sequence is TGTGCCAGCAGCTTCCTAACTAGCGGGAGAACCAATGAGCAGTTCTTC. Translated, this is CASSFLTSGRTNEQFF. The rearrangement combines TRBV7-8 with TRBJ2-1; TRBD2 lines up with 11 middle nucleotides. As encoded in the germline V gene, CDR1 is SGHVS while CDR2 is FQNEAQ. From cysteine to phenylalanine, the CDR3 is 16 amino acids long. The read is trimmed to its CDR3 DNA, 48 bases read in frame from base 1. Compared with germline, V lacks 3 bases and J lacks 6 bases; bases without a gene match: 7.